This TCR beta chain came from a study of T cell changes during pregnancy in multiple sclerosis. The repertoire was sequenced with immunoSEQ multiplex PCR; TCRdb's copy has only in-frame clones and lacks some. This sample has 74,000 or so clones, with approximately 92% found just once. Germline lookup yields CDR1 LNHDA and CDR2 SQIVND (reference sequence). This CDR3 contains 16 residues. J was trimmed by 6 bases and V by 4 bases; bases with no gene match: 7. Sequencing used CD4+ T cells from peripheral blood mononuclear cells, obtained before pregnancy. This receptor was obtained from a female donor with multiple sclerosis, enrolled in a pregnancy study. The chain joins TRBV19 to TRBJ2-3; TRBD2 matches 13 bases. The CDR3 reads CASSKGLAGVGDTQYF. The CDR3 nucleotides are TGTGCCAGTAGTAAAGGACTAGCGGGAGTAGGTGATACGCAGTATTTT.